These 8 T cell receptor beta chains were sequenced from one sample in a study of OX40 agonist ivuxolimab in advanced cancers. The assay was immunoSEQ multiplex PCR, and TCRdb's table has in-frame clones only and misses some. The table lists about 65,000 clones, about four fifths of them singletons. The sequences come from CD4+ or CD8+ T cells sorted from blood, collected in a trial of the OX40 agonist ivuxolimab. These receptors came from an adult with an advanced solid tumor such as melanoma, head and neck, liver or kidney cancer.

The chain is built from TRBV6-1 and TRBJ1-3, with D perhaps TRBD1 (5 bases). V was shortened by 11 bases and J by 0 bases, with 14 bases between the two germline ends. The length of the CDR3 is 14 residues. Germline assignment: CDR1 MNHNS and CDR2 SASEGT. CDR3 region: CAGDSGGSGNTIYF. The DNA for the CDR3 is TGTGCCGGCGACTCGGGGGGCTCTGGAAACACCATATATTTT.

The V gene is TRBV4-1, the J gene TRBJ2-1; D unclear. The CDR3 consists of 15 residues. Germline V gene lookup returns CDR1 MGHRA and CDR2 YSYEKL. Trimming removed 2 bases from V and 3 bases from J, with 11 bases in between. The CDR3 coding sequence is TGCGCCAGCAGCCAACGCGGAGATTTCTACAATGAGCAGTTCTTC. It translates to CASSQRGDFYNEQFF.

CDR3 residues: CASSKVSPGSSYEQYV. The CDR3 bases are TGTGCCAGCAGCAAAGTGAGCCCCGGGAGCTCCTACGAGCAGTACGTC. The genes are TRBV21-1 and TRBJ2-7; the table's TRBD2 call for D was not verified on the DNA. TRBV21-1 is annotated as a pseudogene. The CDR3 consists of 16 residues.

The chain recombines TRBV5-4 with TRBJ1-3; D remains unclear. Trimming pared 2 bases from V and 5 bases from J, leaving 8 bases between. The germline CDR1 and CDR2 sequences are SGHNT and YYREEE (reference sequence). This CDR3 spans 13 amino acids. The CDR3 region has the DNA TGTGCCAGCAGCTTCCTAGGAAGAAACACCATATATTTT. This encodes CASSFLGRNTIYF.

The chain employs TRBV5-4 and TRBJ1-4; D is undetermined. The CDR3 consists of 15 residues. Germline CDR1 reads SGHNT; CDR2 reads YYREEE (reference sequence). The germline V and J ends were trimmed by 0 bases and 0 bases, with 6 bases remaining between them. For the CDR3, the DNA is TGTGCCAGCAGCTTGGGGGCTGCAACTAATGAAAAACTGTTTTTT. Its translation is CASSLGAATNEKLFF.

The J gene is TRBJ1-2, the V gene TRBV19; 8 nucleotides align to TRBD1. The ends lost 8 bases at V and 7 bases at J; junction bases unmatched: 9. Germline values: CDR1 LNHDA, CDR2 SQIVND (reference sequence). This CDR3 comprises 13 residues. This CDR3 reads CASSFNTGGGYTF. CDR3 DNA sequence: TGTGCCAGTTCTTTTAATACAGGGGGTGGCTACACCTTC.

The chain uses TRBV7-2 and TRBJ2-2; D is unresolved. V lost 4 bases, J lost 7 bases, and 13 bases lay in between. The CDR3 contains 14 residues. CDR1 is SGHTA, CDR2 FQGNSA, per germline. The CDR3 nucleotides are TGTGCCAGCAGCTCCGTGGGCGCGAACGGGGAGCTGTTTTTT. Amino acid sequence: CASSSVGANGELFF.

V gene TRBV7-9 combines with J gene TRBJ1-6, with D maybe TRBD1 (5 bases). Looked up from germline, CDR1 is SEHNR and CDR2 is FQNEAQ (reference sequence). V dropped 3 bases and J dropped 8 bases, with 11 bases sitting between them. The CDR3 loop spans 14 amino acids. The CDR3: CASSLVMGDSPLHF. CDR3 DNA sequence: TGTGCCAGCAGCTTGGTTATGGGGGATTCACCCCTCCACTTT.